In this sample, the clone carrying this TCR beta chain turned up a few times. PCR amplification relied on 60 Vbeta primers (plus 13 Jbeta primers). Method: immunoSEQ multiplex PCR; TCRdb's copy keeps in-frame clones and lacks some. The table shows under 200,000 clones, with 80% to 85% occurring only once. The data stem from a study of cytomegalovirus exposure and HLA in healthy donors. Germline V CDR1 and CDR2: SGHTA, FQGNSA. This CDR3 has 15 residues. After removal of 1 base from V and 4 bases from J, the junction contained 1 base not matched to a gene. Sequencing was done on a sample of PBMCs. This TCR derives from a male donor in good health and CMV-seronegative. This chain joins TRBV7-2 and TRBJ2-5; 12 nucleotides agree with TRBD2. The CDR3 region is CASSLVLAGGETQYF. CDR3 bases: TGTGCCAGCAGCTTAGTACTAGCGGGGGGAGAGACCCAGTACTTC.